This T cell receptor (beta chain) is from a study of shared clonotypes between healthy human individuals. Whole-study results and caveats: Among non-shared clonotypes, generation probabilities were lower than among those shared by all four donors.

This clone has a handful of counts. Its antigen remains unknown. Each replicate PCR on the sorted subsets used roughly 210 ng DNA (around 30,000 T cell genomes). Libraries were prepared by immunoSEQ multiplex PCR; TCRdb keeps only in-frame clonotypes and omits some of them. The sample yields 980,000 or so clones, over 75% seen once. The source of this sequence is a man aged 18 to 30 in good health. Sequencing was performed on memory CD4+ T cells sorted from blood. The subset here: CD45RA-negative fraction.

CDR3 nucleotide sequence: TGCAGCGTTGATAACGGGAACACTGAAGCTTTCTTT. Translation gives CSVDNGNTEAFF. This chain links TRBV29-1 with TRBJ1-1; no clear D gene. The CDR3 loop spans 12 amino acids. CDR1 and CDR2 from the germline V gene are SQVTM and ANQGSEA. V was shortened by 3 bases and J by 1 base, with 6 bases between the two germline ends.